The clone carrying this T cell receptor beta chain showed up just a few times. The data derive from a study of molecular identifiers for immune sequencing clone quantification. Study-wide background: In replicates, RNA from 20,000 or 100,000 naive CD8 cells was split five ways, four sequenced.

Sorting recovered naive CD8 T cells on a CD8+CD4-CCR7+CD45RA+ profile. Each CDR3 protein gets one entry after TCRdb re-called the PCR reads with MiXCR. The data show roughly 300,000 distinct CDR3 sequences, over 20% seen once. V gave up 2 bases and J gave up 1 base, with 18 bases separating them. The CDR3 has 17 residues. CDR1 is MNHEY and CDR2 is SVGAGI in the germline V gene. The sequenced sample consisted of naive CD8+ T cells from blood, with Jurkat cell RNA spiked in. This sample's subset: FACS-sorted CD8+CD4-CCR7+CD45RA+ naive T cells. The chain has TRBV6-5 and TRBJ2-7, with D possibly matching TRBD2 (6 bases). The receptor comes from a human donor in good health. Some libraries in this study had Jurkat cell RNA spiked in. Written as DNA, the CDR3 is TGTGCCAGCAGTTACCGGACGCCGGGGAGGTTGTCCTACGAGCAGTACTTC. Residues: CASSYRTPGRLSYEQYF.